These 26 T cell receptor beta chains came from one sample sequenced in a study of T-cell memory formation after mild COVID-19. TCRdb processed the 5' RACE reads anew with MiXCR; each CDR3 protein has one entry. The repertoire includes about 190,000 distinct CDR3 sequences, 18% of them detected once, and roughly 2.3% sits in the top ten. Sequenced sample: PBMCs or a T cell subset sorted from them (not recorded which). The receptors here all came from an adult woman who had mild COVID-19 (a few samples of this study predate the infection). Cell type and time point are not known.

This clonotype was counted ten times or more. The gene calls are TRBV7-9 and TRBJ1-3; TRBD1 matches 7 bases. The V gene end was trimmed by 4 bases and the J gene end by 0 bases; junction bases not matched to a gene: 0. CDR3 length equals 14 residues. Germline V gene lookup returns CDR1 SEHNR and CDR2 FQNEAQ (reference sequence). The CDR3 coding sequence is TGTGCCAGCAGCTGGGACAGCTCTGGAAACACCATATATTTT. Translated: CASSWDSSGNTIYF.

This clonotype has more than one count but fewer than ten. The rearrangement links TRBV30 to TRBJ2-7; D possibly uses TRBD1 or TRBD2 (5 bases each). The CDR3 runs to 13 residues. Trimming stripped 4 bases from V and 7 bases from J, with 17 bases between. CDR1 GTSNPN and CDR2 SVGIG come from the germline V gene (reference sequence). The CDR3 sequence: CAWMRGRGLEQYF. The CDR3 region has the DNA TGTGCCTGGATGAGGGGCCGCGGCTTGGAGCAGTACTTC.

V is TRBV20-1 and J is TRBJ2-5, with TRBD2 as a possible D gene (6 bases). Germline V gene data show CDR1 as DFQATT and CDR2 as SNEGSKA (reference sequence). The V end was cut by 3 bases, the J end by 0 bases, with 8 bases between. CDR3 length equals 13 residues. Written as DNA, the CDR3 is TGCAGTGCTAGGGTAGCGGACCAAGAGACCCAGTACTTC. It specifies CSARVADQETQYF.

The chain recombines TRBV5-1 with TRBJ1-6, with D perhaps matching TRBD1 (5 bases). Germline CDR1 reads SGHRS; CDR2 reads YFSETQ. V was clipped by 2 bases and J by 7 bases, with 7 bases between them. The CDR3 has 13 amino acids. The CDR3 sequence: CASSFEGNSPLHF. Here the CDR3 DNA reads TGCGCCAGCAGCTTTGAGGGGAATTCACCCCTCCACTTT.

This clonotype was counted between two and nine times. The V and J genes are TRBV4-1 and TRBJ1-5; D is ambiguous. The CDR3 totals 15 residues. From germline, CDR1 is MGHRA and CDR2 YSYEKL. Trimming cost V 1 base and J 5 bases, with 12 bases left between them. CDR3 in amino acids: CASSQVEFQDQPQHF. CDR3 nucleotides: TGCGCCAGCAGCCAAGTGGAGTTCCAGGATCAGCCCCAGCATTTT.

The chain carries TRBV20-1 and TRBJ1-1; 7 bases fit TRBD1. The junction had 6 bases not matched to a gene; V was cut back by 1 base and J by 4 bases. Germline CDR1 and CDR2: DFQATT and SNEGSKA (reference sequence). The length of the CDR3 is 14 residues. The CDR3 DNA sequence: TGCAGTGCTAGAGCCCTGGGACAGCTCACTGAAGCTTTCTTT. Encoded protein: CSARALGQLTEAFF.

This clonotype turned up a few times. V usage is TRBV7-2 and J usage is TRBJ2-5, with D possibly matching TRBD2 (7 bases). This CDR3 spans 14 amino acids. Deletions cut 4 bases from V and 4 bases from J, with 13 bases between. Germline assignment: CDR1 SGHTA and CDR2 FQGNSA. Here the CDR3 reads CASSSKGGVETQYF. In DNA form, the CDR3 reads TGTGCCAGCAGCTCTAAAGGGGGGGTAGAGACCCAGTACTTC. Together with reference TRBV7-2 and TRBJ2-5, the CDR3 gives the full variable domain: GAGVSQSPSNKVTEKGKDVELRCDPISGHTALYWYRQSLGQGLEFLIYFQGNSAPDKSGLPSDRFSAERTGGSVSTLTIQRTQQEDSAVYLCASSSKGGVETQYFGPGTRLLVL.

The V and J genes are TRBV6-1 and TRBJ1-1; D may be TRBD1 (5 bases). The V and J ends lost 6 bases and 5 bases respectively, with 13 bases between them. Per the germline V gene, CDR1 is MNHNS and CDR2 is SASEGT. This CDR3 region has 13 residues. CDR3: CASSRGGSTEAFF. The DNA of the CDR3 is TGTGCCAGCAGCCGGGGGGGTTCGACTGAAGCTTTCTTT.

The chain links TRBV3-1 to TRBJ2-5; TRBD2 agrees at 9 bases. Germline-derived CDR1 and CDR2 are LGHDT and YNNKEL (reference sequence). The CDR3 consists of 14 residues. The ends lost 7 bases at V and 5 bases at J; junction bases unmatched: 8. The CDR3 loop is CASTRAGGYETQYF. In DNA, the CDR3 is TGTGCCAGCACGCGAGCGGGAGGTTATGAGACCCAGTACTTC.

J is TRBJ2-5 and V is TRBV11-2; no definite D call. Germline loops: CDR1 SGHAT, CDR2 FQNNGV. V lost 1 base, J lost 5 bases, and 8 bases lay in between. CDR3 length: 13 amino acids. Here the CDR3 DNA reads TGTGCCAGCAGCTTAGGAAGTCGGGAGACCCAGTACTTC. Protein sequence: CASSLGSRETQYF.

A few counts support this clonotype. The V and J genes are TRBV12-3 or TRBV12-4 and TRBJ2-7; the D is unclear. This CDR3 spans 13 amino acids. The V end lost 2 bases, the J end lost 1 base, and 6 bases lay between the germline ends. Here the CDR3 reads CASSLSVSYEQYF. DNA of the CDR3: TGTGCCAGCAGTTTATCGGTTTCCTACGAGCAGTACTTC.

This clonotype was seen at least ten times. The CDR3 sequence is CASTLGLAGTGAQYF. The CDR3 nucleotides read TGTGCCAGCACCCTAGGGCTAGCGGGGACGGGGGCGCAGTATTTT. The J gene is TRBJ2-3, the V gene TRBV28; 9 nucleotides match TRBD2. The germline CDR1 and CDR2 sequences are MDHEN and SYDVKM. J gave up 10 bases and V 7 bases, and 15 bases lay outside the gene matches. The CDR3 contains 15 residues.

A word on this clonotype: A much larger clonotype is one base distant, so this may be a read error. V is TRBV12-3 or TRBV12-4 and J is TRBJ1-1, with TRBD1 matching over 7 bases. The junction had 13 bases not matched to a gene; V was cut back by 4 bases and J by 5 bases. This CDR3 is 16 amino acids long. As DNA, the CDR3 is TGTGCCAGCAGTTGGGGGGAAAGGGGGCGCGGTACTGAAGCTTTCTTT. It specifies CASSWGERGRGTEAFF.

This clonotype was recorded a few times. CDR3 sequence: CASSPGLHGINIQYF. As DNA, the CDR3 is TGTGCCAGCAGTCCCGGACTCCATGGAATAAACATTCAGTACTTC. This sequence joins TRBV6-5 and TRBJ2-4; TRBD2 is a possible D gene (5 bases). The CDR3 contains 15 residues. Trimming removed 5 bases from V and 6 bases from J, with 17 bases in between. Germline loops: CDR1 MNHEY, CDR2 SVGAGI.

This clonotype has at least ten counts. V gene TRBV6-1 combines with J gene TRBJ1-2; 9 bases are a match to TRBD1. V shed 8 bases and J 4 bases; nucleotides not matched to a gene: 5. The germline gives CDR1 MNHNS, CDR2 SASEGT. This CDR3 is built from 13 residues. CDR3 region: CASRTTGGYGYTF. CDR3 in DNA: TGTGCCAGCCGGACGACAGGGGGCTATGGCTACACCTTC.

The chain has TRBV6-6 and TRBJ1-5; no reliable D call. This CDR3 region has 12 residues. Germline V gene sequence: CDR1 MNHNY, CDR2 SVGAGI (reference sequence). Trimming removed 5 bases at V and 2 bases at J, with 4 bases between. The CDR3 coding sequence is TGTGCCAGCAGTGTCGGCAATCAGCCCCAGCATTTT. Translated: CASSVGNQPQHF.

This clonotype was found a few times. The chain joins TRBV12-3 or TRBV12-4 to TRBJ1-2; tentatively, D is TRBD1 (6 bases). The CDR3 has 14 residues. The V end was cut by 3 bases, the J end by 5 bases, with 13 bases between. The CDR3 region is CASSFRGPVYGYTF. CDR3 DNA sequence: TGTGCCAGCAGTTTTCGGGGGCCAGTTTATGGCTACACCTTC.

This rearrangement joins TRBV3-1 to TRBJ1-2; D is unresolved. CDR3 length: 14 amino acids. V dropped 2 bases and J dropped 4 bases, with 11 bases sitting between them. The germline gives CDR1 LGHDT, CDR2 YNNKEL (reference sequence). CDR3 nucleotide sequence: TGTGCCAGCAGCCAAACTTCAACAAGCTATGGCTACACCTTC. It yields the protein CASSQTSTSYGYTF.

In this sample, this clonotype turned up a few times. This sequence joins TRBV25-1 and TRBJ2-5; TRBD2 might be the D (7 bases). V dropped 6 bases and J dropped 7 bases, with 15 bases sitting between them. The CDR3 consists of 13 residues. Germline V lookup: CDR1 MGHDK, CDR2 SYGVNS. The CDR3, as DNA: TGTGCCAGCAGGGCGGGGGCGGCGGGGACCCAGTACTTC. Its translation is CASRAGAAGTQYF.

DNA for the CDR3: TGTGCCAGCAGCGTGATGGAGATGAACACTGAAGCTTTCTTT. Translated, it gives CASSVMEMNTEAFF. V gene TRBV9 combines with J gene TRBJ1-1; D is ambiguous. CDR3 length: 14 amino acids. Germline V gene data show CDR1 as SGDLS and CDR2 as YYNGEE. Between the trimmed V and J ends, which lost 2 bases and 0 bases, there was a span of 8 bases.

The genes are TRBV15 and TRBJ2-7; D unresolved. The ends were cut back, 4 bases at V and 2 bases at J, with 12 bases in the middle. Germline CDR1 reads LNHNV; CDR2 reads YYDKDF (reference sequence). The CDR3 has 14 residues. CDR3 nucleotide sequence: TGTGCCACCAGCATTCCAGGTTTTACCTACGAGCAGTACTTC. It yields the protein CATSIPGFTYEQYF.

This clonotype was found a few times. The CDR3 DNA reads TGTGCCAGCAAGATGGGGAGTGAGCAGTTCTTC. This gives the protein CASKMGSEQFF. This rearrangement joins TRBV2 to TRBJ2-1, with a tentative D call TRBD2 (5 bases). V was shortened by 7 bases and J by 9 bases, with 10 bases between the two germline ends. This CDR3 is 11 amino acids long. CDR1 SNHLY and CDR2 FYNNEI come from the germline V gene.

This clonotype has just a few counts. The chain links TRBV6-2 or TRBV6-3 to TRBJ2-1; 7 nucleotides align to TRBD2. The ends lost 6 bases at V and 8 bases at J; junction bases unmatched: 10. The CDR3 runs 14 residues. The germline V gene encodes CDR1 MNHEY and CDR2 SVGEGT. As DNA, the CDR3 is TGTGCCAGCAGACGGCGGGGGACGACGGATGAGCAGTTCTTC. Amino acid sequence: CASRRRGTTDEQFF.

The genes are TRBV11-3 and TRBJ1-1, with 7 bases lining up with TRBD1. J was trimmed by 6 bases and V by 6 bases; bases with no gene match: 10. Germline values: CDR1 SGHNT, CDR2 YENEEA. The CDR3 consists of 14 residues. CDR3 in amino acids: CASRLYTQGAEAFF. The CDR3 bases are TGTGCCAGCAGGCTCTACACCCAGGGGGCTGAAGCTTTCTTT.

This clonotype has more than one count but fewer than ten. This chain connects TRBV5-1 to TRBJ2-7; TRBD1 matches at 8 bases. After removal of 4 bases from V and 2 bases from J, the junction contained 5 bases not matched to a gene. Germline V lookup: CDR1 SGHRS, CDR2 YFSETQ. This CDR3 has 14 amino acids. CDR3 region: CASSIRQGPYEQYF. Written as DNA, the CDR3 is TGCGCCAGCAGCATCCGACAGGGGCCCTACGAGCAGTACTTC.

This clonotype was counted a single time. The chain is built from TRBV7-9 and TRBJ1-3, with a possible D match to TRBD1 (6 bases). The germline CDR1 and CDR2 sequences are SEHNR and FQNEAQ (reference sequence). There are 15 residues in the CDR3. The V and J ends lost 4 bases and 2 bases respectively, with 12 bases between them. In nucleotides, the CDR3 is TGTGCCAGCAGCTCAAACGCAGGGGCTGGAAACACCATATATTTT. Its translation: CASSSNAGAGNTIYF.